Below, 12 T cell receptor beta chains from the same sample are listed, as sequenced in a study of OX40 agonist ivuxolimab in advanced cancers. Sequencing was performed with immunoSEQ multiplex PCR; in TCRdb, only in-frame clones are kept and a portion is missing. This table holds 55,000 to 60,000 clones, about 93% found once. Sequences were derived from CD4+ or CD8+ T cells sorted from blood, sampled in a trial of the OX40 agonist ivuxolimab. The receptors were gathered from an adult with an advanced solid tumor such as melanoma, head and neck, liver or kidney cancer.

The chain has TRBV7-9 and TRBJ1-1, with D hard to call. The CDR3 is 16 residues long. Germline assignment: CDR1 SEHNR and CDR2 FQNEAQ (reference sequence). The V and J ends lost 5 bases and 5 bases respectively, with 21 bases between them. The CDR3, as DNA: TGTGCCAGCAGCCCCAGTTTAATAGGAGATAGTACTGAAGCTTTCTTT. This encodes CASSPSLIGDSTEAFF.

V gene TRBV27 combines with J gene TRBJ1-5, with D hard to call. V was trimmed by 0 bases and J by 3 bases, leaving 12 bases between them. This CDR3 has 16 residues. Germline CDR1 reads MNHEY; CDR2 reads SMNVEV (reference sequence). The CDR3 spells CASSLSSGQYNQPQHF. The CDR3 DNA reads TGTGCCAGCAGTTTATCTTCTGGGCAGTACAATCAGCCCCAGCATTTT.

The gene calls are TRBV5-6 and TRBJ1-5; no definite D call. This CDR3 is 13 amino acids long. The V gene's germline CDR1 is SGHDT and CDR2 YYEEEE. V dropped 1 base and J dropped 6 bases, with 8 bases sitting between them. The CDR3, as DNA: TGTGCCAGCAGCTTGAGTTCCGGTCAGCCCCAGCATTTT. Its translation: CASSLSSGQPQHF.

The chain links TRBV5-1 to TRBJ2-5; 9 positions match TRBD2. The V and J ends lost 0 bases and 3 bases, in that order; junction bases with no gene match: 6. CDR1 and CDR2 (germline): SGHRS, YFSETQ. The CDR3 runs to 16 residues. CDR3 DNA sequence: TGCGCCAGCAGCTTGGAGCCTAGCGGGGTTGAAGAGACCCAGTACTTC. Amino acid sequence: CASSLEPSGVEETQYF. Drawing the rest from reference TRBV5-1 and TRBJ2-5, the complete variable domain is KAGVTQTPRYLIKTRGQQVTLSCSPISGHRSVSWYQQTPGQGLQFLFEYFSETQRNKGNFPGRFSGRQFSNSRSEMNVSTLELGDSALYLCASSLEPSGVEETQYFGPGTRLLVL.

This chain connects TRBV27 to TRBJ2-1; 9 bases are shared with TRBD1. With 7 bases clipped from V and 8 bases from J, the junction kept 9 bases outside the gene matches. In germline, CDR1 is MNHEY, CDR2 SMNVEV (reference sequence). This CDR3 is built from 14 residues. Here the CDR3 DNA reads TGTGCCAGCACTTCCGGGACAGGGTGGGATGAGCAGTTCTTC. As protein: CASTSGTGWDEQFF.

V usage is TRBV27 and J usage is TRBJ2-3, with D perhaps matching TRBD1 or TRBD2 (5 bases each). V was trimmed by 1 base and J by 1 base, leaving 18 bases between them. CDR1 is MNHEY and CDR2 is SMNVEV in the germline V gene (reference sequence). The CDR3 spans 18 residues. The CDR3 protein is CASSLLRGVGMGTDTQYF. Written as DNA, the CDR3 is TGTGCCAGCAGTTTATTAAGGGGAGTGGGGATGGGCACAGATACGCAGTATTTT.

The rearrangement joins TRBV19 to TRBJ1-2; D may be TRBD1 (5 bases). This CDR3 has 16 residues. The V end lost 8 bases, the J end lost 0 bases, and 19 bases lay between the germline ends. The germline CDR1 and CDR2 sequences are LNHDA and SQIVND (reference sequence). The CDR3 region is CASYPGTLGPNYGYTF. CDR3 nucleotides: TGTGCCAGTTACCCGGGGACCTTAGGCCCTAACTATGGCTACACCTTC.

The chain combines TRBV7-8 with TRBJ2-3, with TRBD2 matching 12 bases. This CDR3 spans 17 amino acids. Unmatched junction bases numbered 6, after V lost 2 bases and J lost 3 bases. The germline V gene has CDR1 SGHVS and CDR2 FQNEAQ. The CDR3 loop is CASSLKLAGGGTDTQYF. CDR3 DNA sequence: TGTGCCAGCAGCTTAAAACTAGCGGGAGGAGGTACAGATACGCAGTATTTT.

The chain recombines TRBV28 with TRBJ2-7; D might be TRBD2 (6 bases). The germline CDR1 and CDR2 sequences are MDHEN and SYDVKM. V was trimmed by 3 bases and J by 3 bases, leaving 12 bases between them. This CDR3 is built from 14 residues. CDR3 coding DNA: TGTGCCAGCAGTTTTGGCGGGGCTCTCTACGAGCAGTACTTC. It codes for CASSFGGALYEQYF.

To note about this clone: The junction departs from germline at one end; a sequencing error may be responsible. This chain joins TRBV27 and TRBJ2-1; D might be TRBD2 (6 bases). The CDR3 sequence is 15 residues long. CDR1 and CDR2 (germline): MNHEY, SMNVEV (reference sequence). The CDR3 protein is CASSLVSGSYNEQFF. The CDR3 DNA is TGCGCCAGCAGTCTGGTTAGCGGCTCCTACAATGAGCAGTTCTTC.

This CDR3 reads CASSLVTAYEQYF. The CDR3 DNA reads as TGTGCCAGCAGCTTAGTAACAGCCTACGAGCAGTACTTC. V usage is TRBV7-8 and J usage is TRBJ2-7; no firm D call. V dropped 1 base and J dropped 2 bases, with 6 bases sitting between them. This CDR3 is 13 amino acids long. Germline V CDR1 and CDR2: SGHVS, FQNEAQ.

This chain connects TRBV5-6 to TRBJ2-7; TRBD2 is a possible D gene (6 bases). With 4 bases removed from V and 4 bases from J, the gap between germline ends came to 15 bases. There are 14 residues in the CDR3. CDR1 and CDR2 (germline): SGHDT, YYEEEE. The CDR3 nucleotides read TGTGCCAGCAGCCGCGTAGGGACTGGATACGAGCAGTACTTC. This translates into CASSRVGTGYEQYF.